These T cell receptor beta chains were read from a single sample in a study of T cells in Graves' hyperthyroidism and ophthalmopathy. From the multiplex PCR reads, TCRdb called clonotypes with MiXCR, one entry per CDR3 protein. The table shows 500,000 to 650,000 distinct CDR3 sequences, with over 45% occurring only once. The sample taken for sequencing was peripheral blood or thyroid tissue (not recorded which). Source of these receptors: an adult woman with Graves' disease, either hyperthyroidism or ophthalmopathy (not recorded which). Both conserved end residues are part of each CDR3. D genes are given only for firm matches. Where a row states a size, it is once, few, many or the class of an expanded clone; other rows omit it.

d_gene	abundance	j_gene	v_gene	CDR3nt	CDR3aa
NA	NA	TRBJ1-2	TRBV9	TGTGCCAGCAGCGGCCCCCGTGGCTACACCTTC	CASSGPRGYTF
NA	few	TRBJ1-1	TRBV5-1	TGCGCCAGCAGCTTGGGCCACAGGGCGAGGAACACTGAAGCTTTCTTT	CASSLGHRARNTEAFF
NA	once	TRBJ2-7	TRBV20-1	TGCAGTGCTAGGCCTCGGGGATTCTACGAGCAGTACTTC	CSARPRGFYEQYF
NA	NA	TRBJ1-5	TRBV2	TGTGCCAGCAGCGCCCCCTTACAGAAGAGCAATCAGCCCCAGCATTTT	CASSAPLQKSNQPQHF
NA	NA	TRBJ1-2	TRBV20-1	TGCAGTGCTAGAGGACCCTCGACGGACAGAAGGAACTATGGCTACACCTTC	CSARGPSTDRRNYGYTF
TRBD2	NA	TRBJ2-5	TRBV11-1	TGTGCCAGCAGATCCATCGGACTAGCGGAAGAGACCCAGTACTTC	CASRSIGLAEETQYF
NA	NA	TRBJ2-7	TRBV29-1	TGCAGCGTTACAGAGGGGGGTGAGTTCTACGAGCAGTACTTC	CSVTEGGEFYEQYF
NA	once	TRBJ2-2	TRBV29-1	TGCAGTTCTGACAACACCGGGGAGCTGTTTTTT	CSSDNTGELFF
NA	NA	TRBJ2-3	TRBV29-1	TGCAGCGTTGAACGAGTCCGAGCCCGCCCAAGCACAGATACGCAGTATTTT	CSVERVRARPSTDTQYF
NA	NA	TRBJ1-6	TRBV14	TGTGCCAGCAGCCAAGAGTATTCACCCCTCCACTTT	CASSQEYSPLHF
NA	NA	TRBJ1-4	TRBV10-3	TGTGCCATCAGTGAGTCGGTCAGGGGCCTTGAAAAACTGTTTTTT	CAISESVRGLEKLFF
TRBD2	many	TRBJ2-2	TRBV5-1	TGCGCCAGCAGCTTAACTAGCGGGAGCGGCACCGGGGAGCTGTTTTTT	CASSLTSGSGTGELFF
TRBD1	NA	TRBJ1-5	TRBV10-3	TGTGCCATCAGTGGAGGGGGCAACAATCAGCCCCAGCATTTT	CAISGGGNNQPQHF
NA	many	TRBJ1-1	TRBV6-6	TGTGCCACGAACAGGGCTAACACTGAAGCTTTCTTT	CATNRANTEAFF
NA	many	TRBJ1-3	TRBV6-5	TGTGCCAGCAGAAATAAAGTCACTGGAAACACCATATATTTT	CASRNKVTGNTIYF
TRBD1	NA	TRBJ1-2	TRBV10-3	TGTGCCATTCGACCGCCGACCGGGACAGCCTATGGCTACACCTTC	CAIRPPTGTAYGYTF
NA	NA	TRBJ2-7	TRBV7-2	TGTGCCAGCAGCTTATCCAGATGGGCACACGAGCAGTACTTC	CASSLSRWAHEQYF
NA	NA	TRBJ2-5	TRBV25-1	TGTGCCAGCGGCTCAGGGGCAGAGACCCAGTGCTTC	CASGSGAETQCF
NA	NA	TRBJ2-5	TRBV7-2	TGTGCCAGCAGCATGCGAGCGGGCGCGGGAGAGACCCAGTACTTC	CASSMRAGAGETQYF
NA	NA	TRBJ1-2	TRBV30	TGTGCCTGCAAATCCCAGGGCTATGGCTACACCTTC	CACKSQGYGYTF
NA	NA	TRBJ1-2	TRBV7-9	TGTGCCAGCAGCTCCTCCGCCGGGGACTATGGCTACACCTTC	CASSSSAGDYGYTF
NA	many	TRBJ2-5	TRBV7-7	TGTGCTAGCAGCCCGGGGGCCGGCGCAGAGACCCAGTACTTC	CASSPGAGAETQYF
TRBD2	NA	TRBJ2-7	TRBV7-9	TGTGCCAGCAGCTGGGGGGGAGACGAGCAGTACTTC	CASSWGGDEQYF
TRBD2	NA	TRBJ2-7	TRBV6-2/TRBV6-3	TGTGCCACCGCCGGGACTAGGAGGTGGGAGCAGTACTTC	CATAGTRRWEQYF
NA	few	TRBJ2-7	TRBV7-9	TGTGCCAGCAGTCTTTGGGGCCCACCCTACGAGCAGTACTTC	CASSLWGPPYEQYF
NA	NA	TRBJ2-1	TRBV11-2	TGTGCCAGCAGCTCAATTCGGGTAGTGGGGATGGTGGAGCAGTTCTTC	CASSSIRVVGMVEQFF
NA	NA	TRBJ2-7	TRBV2	TGTGCCAGCAGTGACACCGCCGGCTCCTACGAGCAGTACTTC	CASSDTAGSYEQYF
TRBD1	NA	TRBJ1-4	TRBV10-3	TGTGCCATCAGTGAAATTGGGACAGCCGAAAAACTGTTTTTT	CAISEIGTAEKLFF
NA	NA	TRBJ1-1	TRBV29-1	TGCAGCGTTGATGGGGGGCTAGGGGAAGCTTTCTTT	CSVDGGLGEAFF
NA	few	TRBJ2-1	TRBV14	TGTGCCAGCAGCCAAGCAGGCTACAATGAGCAGTTCTTC	CASSQAGYNEQFF
NA	many	TRBJ1-2	TRBV7-9	TGTGCCAGCAACACACCCCAGGGAAATGGCTACACCTTC	CASNTPQGNGYTF
NA	many	TRBJ2-7	TRBV12-5	TGTGCTAGTGGTTTGCCAGGGGACGAGCAGTACTTC	CASGLPGDEQYF
NA	NA	TRBJ2-7	TRBV28	TGTGCCAGCAGTTTGGTGCAAAGTTACGCGCAGTACTTC	CASSLVQSYAQYF
NA	many	TRBJ1-2	TRBV10-3	TGTGCCATCAGTGAGTTAGGGGGATCGGATGGCTACACCTTC	CAISELGGSDGYTF
NA	many	TRBJ1-4	TRBV7-2	TGTGCCAGCAGCTTAAATAACTGGGCAACTAATGAAAAACTGTTTTTT	CASSLNNWATNEKLFF
NA	NA	TRBJ1-4	TRBV7-3	TGTGCCAGCAGCTTATCCGGGGGCGAAAAACTGTTTTTT	CASSLSGGEKLFF
NA	many	TRBJ1-4	TRBV24-1	TGTGCCACCAGTGACCCCGGGGGTTCAGGTGAAAAACTGTTTTTT	CATSDPGGSGEKLFF
TRBD2	many	TRBJ2-6	TRBV12-3/TRBV12-4	TGTGCCAGCAGTCCGCGGGAGTCTGGGGCCAACGTCCTGACTTTC	CASSPRESGANVLTF
NA	NA	TRBJ1-2	TRBV7-9	TGTGCCAGCAGCCCAACAACCCACTATGGCTACACCTTC	CASSPTTHYGYTF
NA	NA	TRBJ2-1	TRBV10-3	TGTGCCAGCAGTGAAGCCGGCAGCGGAGTGGGTGAGCAGTTCTTC	CASSEAGSGVGEQFF
NA	NA	TRBJ2-7	TRBV3-1	TGTGCCAGCAGCCAGGGCAGACTCAGCTACGAGCAGTACTTC	CASSQGRLSYEQYF
NA	NA	TRBJ1-5	TRBV20-1	TGCAGTGCAGACGATATTAATCAGCCCCAGCATTTT	CSADDINQPQHF
TRBD1	NA	TRBJ1-1	TRBV10-3	TGTGCCATCAGTGAGGACAGGGGAGCTTTCTTT	CAISEDRGAFF
TRBD1	NA	TRBJ2-5	TRBV10-3	TGTGCCATCAGGGGACAGGGCAAACAAGAGACCCAGTACTTC	CAIRGQGKQETQYF
TRBD2	NA	TRBJ2-7	TRBV25-1	TGTGCCAGCAGTGAATCTGGGGGGGGACCCCAATCCTACGAGCAGTACTTC	CASSESGGGPQSYEQYF
TRBD1	many	TRBJ2-5	TRBV20-1	TGCAGTGCAAACAGGGGGCAGACCCAGTACTTC	CSANRGQTQYF
NA	few	TRBJ1-5	TRBV20-1	TGCAGTGCTAGACCCTTCGAAGGGGCCGAGAATCAGCCCCAGCATTTT	CSARPFEGAENQPQHF
NA	NA	TRBJ2-1	TRBV15	TGTGCCACCCGAGAAAACAGGGACAATGAGCAGTTCTTC	CATRENRDNEQFF
NA	NA	TRBJ1-5	TRBV9	TGTGCCAGCAGCGTAACTAGTCAAGAGACCCAGCATTTT	CASSVTSQETQHF
NA	NA	TRBJ1-1	TRBV14	TGTGCCAGCAGCCAGGGCTCAATGAACACTGAAGCTTTCTTT	CASSQGSMNTEAFF
NA	NA	TRBJ1-2	TRBV20-1	TGCAGCATAAAAAAGGGGGACACTTCCGGGGACGATGGCTACACCTTC	CSIKKGDTSGDDGYTF
NA	many	TRBJ2-5	TRBV2	TGTGCCAGCAGTGCATCAGGGATCGCGGAGACCCAGTACTTC	CASSASGIAETQYF
TRBD1	NA	TRBJ1-2	TRBV19	TGTGCCAGTAGCACACCCGGGACAGGGGGCTATGGCTACACCTTC	CASSTPGTGGYGYTF